The 10 T cell receptor beta chains reported below all come from one sample, sequenced in a study of cytomegalovirus exposure and HLA in healthy donors. Vbeta (60) and Jbeta (13) primers were used in the PCR. Produced via immunoSEQ multiplex PCR; TCRdb's table is partial and in-frame only. The sample has 100,000 or so clones, 65% to 90% seen once. The sample taken for sequencing was PBMCs. These receptors were obtained from a man aged 25 to 45 in good health and CMV-seropositive.

The rearrangement joins TRBV5-6 to TRBJ1-1; 7 positions match TRBD1. V was pared by 0 bases and J by 3 bases, with 5 bases of the junction left unmatched. The CDR3 extends over 15 amino acids. Germline V gives CDR1 SGHDT, CDR2 YYEEEE. CDR3 sequence reads: CASSLGGRGYTEAFF. CDR3 nucleotides: TGTGCCAGCAGCTTGGGGGGCAGGGGGTACACTGAAGCTTTCTTT.

The V and J genes are TRBV5-1 and TRBJ2-5; D perhaps matches TRBD2 (7 bases). Germline CDR1 reads SGHRS; CDR2 reads YFSETQ. This CDR3 contains 17 residues. Trimming took off 5 bases at V and 1 base at J, with 21 bases between the two ends. The chain's CDR3 is CASRKERGALAQETQYF. CDR3 DNA: TGCGCCAGCAGAAAAGAACGGGGGGCCCTTGCCCAAGAGACCCAGTACTTC.

The chain uses TRBV27 and TRBJ1-4; D uncertain. The CDR3 totals 12 residues. Germline CDR1 MNHEY, CDR2 SMNVEV (reference sequence). Trimming shortened V by 6 bases and J by 4 bases, and 6 bases separated the two germline ends. The CDR3 here is CASRSVNEKLFF. CDR3 in DNA: TGTGCCAGCAGATCCGTTAATGAAAAACTGTTTTTT.

This clone showed up just a few times. V usage is TRBV10-1 and J usage is TRBJ1-1, with D possibly TRBD1 on 5 matching bases. In germline, CDR1 is WNHNN, CDR2 SYGVQD (reference sequence). The CDR3 consists of 13 residues. The ends were cut back, 7 bases at V and 1 base at J, with 10 bases in the middle. The CDR3 nucleotides are TGCGCCAGCACCCTCGGGGGGAACACTGAAGCTTTCTTT. Amino acid sequence: CASTLGGNTEAFF.

The V call is TRBV19, the J call TRBJ1-1; 8 bases agree with TRBD1. CDR1 is LNHDA and CDR2 is SQIVND in the germline V gene (reference sequence). The V segment lost 3 bases and the J segment 5 bases; nucleotides outside the gene matches: 11. The CDR3 runs 16 residues. CDR3 coding DNA: TGTGCCAGTAGTATGCGGACAGGGTCGCTGGGGACTGAAGCTTTCTTT. It yields the protein CASSMRTGSLGTEAFF.

The chain links TRBV7-8 to TRBJ2-2; TRBD2 aligns across 10 bases. The CDR3 has 17 residues. Trimming at V came to 1 base and at J to 5 bases, leaving 7 bases not matched to a gene. Germline V gene lookup returns CDR1 SGHVS and CDR2 FQNEAQ. Written as DNA, the CDR3 is TGTGCCAGCAGCTTAGACAGCGGGGGGGCAAGAACCGGGGAGCTGTTTTTT. Translating it yields CASSLDSGGARTGELFF.

This chain joins TRBV28 and TRBJ2-1; maybe TRBD1 (6 bases). Trimming cost V 8 bases and J 1 base, with 18 bases left between them. The CDR3 length is 16 residues. Germline V CDR1 and CDR2: MDHEN, SYDVKM. CDR3 protein: CASGIFGQLSYNEQFF. As DNA, the CDR3 is TGTGCCAGCGGGATATTTGGACAGCTTTCCTACAATGAGCAGTTCTTC.

This clone came up once. V gene TRBV19 combines with J gene TRBJ1-5; tentative D call: TRBD1 (6 bases). Germline V CDR1 and CDR2: LNHDA, SQIVND (reference sequence). The CDR3 is 16 residues long. V was clipped by 5 bases and J by 2 bases, with 16 bases between them. CDR3 nucleotides: TGTGCCAGTAGTTCAGGACAGTTCGTGGGCAATCAGCCCCAGCATTTT. It is translated as CASSSGQFVGNQPQHF.

V usage is TRBV6-6 and J usage is TRBJ2-5, with 9 positions matching TRBD1. Germline CDR1 and CDR2: MNHNY and SVGAGI (reference sequence). The CDR3 runs to 15 residues. J was trimmed by 2 bases and V by 4 bases; bases with no gene match: 5. CDR3 DNA: TGTGCCAGCAGTTCGACAGGGGGTAGGCAAGAGACCCAGTACTTC. It translates to CASSSTGGRQETQYF.

V and J are TRBV5-1 and TRBJ1-1; D not certain. Looked up from germline, CDR1 is SGHRS and CDR2 is YFSETQ. V lost 0 bases to trimming and J lost 2 bases, with 11 bases between them. This CDR3 is built from 15 residues. The CDR3 nucleotides read TGCGCCAGCAGCTTGGATTCGGAGATCAACACTGAAGCTTTCTTT. Its protein product is CASSLDSEINTEAFF.